A selection of T cell receptor beta chains follows, all from one sample in a study of CD8 T cells in Susac syndrome. TCRdb passed the immunoSEQ multiplex PCR reads through MiXCR, listing each CDR3 protein once. The sample lists roughly 200,000 distinct CDR3 sequences; 90% to 95% were seen once. Sequences were obtained from CD4+ T cells from PBMCs. The receptors shown here come from a human donor with Susac syndrome. CDR3s include the opening cysteine and the closing phenylalanine or tryptophan. D genes are given only for firm matches.

J gene: TRBJ2-7; V gene: TRBV5-1; D gene: NA; CDR3 protein: CASSSSGDSHSYEQYF; CDR3 DNA: TGCGCCAGCAGCTCTTCAGGGGATTCTCACTCCTACGAGCAGTACTTC
J gene: TRBJ2-7; V gene: TRBV20-1; D gene: TRBD1; CDR3 protein: CSAPGTGQHEQYF; CDR3 DNA: TGCAGTGCCCCCGGGACAGGGCAACACGAGCAGTACTTC
J gene: TRBJ2-7; V gene: TRBV20-1; D gene: TRBD1; CDR3 protein: CSATSPGGDRGDEQYF; CDR3 DNA: TGCAGTGCTACCTCACCGGGGGGGGACAGGGGGGACGAGCAGTACTTC
J gene: TRBJ1-5; V gene: TRBV29-1; D gene: NA; CDR3 protein: CSVDTGDSQPQHF; CDR3 DNA: TGCAGCGTTGACACAGGAGATAGTCAGCCCCAGCATTTT
J gene: TRBJ2-2; V gene: TRBV6-2/TRBV6-3; D gene: NA; CDR3 protein: CASSYGILDTGELFF; CDR3 DNA: TGTGCCAGCAGTTACGGGATCCTAGACACCGGGGAGCTGTTTTTT
J gene: TRBJ1-2; V gene: TRBV19; D gene: NA; CDR3 protein: CASNRGRDGYTF; CDR3 DNA: TGTGCCAGTAATCGGGGAAGGGATGGCTACACCTTC
J gene: TRBJ2-2; V gene: TRBV7-2; D gene: NA; CDR3 protein: CASSLRETGELFF; CDR3 DNA: TGTGCCAGCAGCTTACGAGAAACCGGGGAGCTGTTTTTT
J gene: TRBJ2-3; V gene: TRBV28; D gene: TRBD2; CDR3 protein: CASRWTSGADTQYF; CDR3 DNA: TGTGCCAGCAGGTGGACTAGCGGTGCAGATACGCAGTATTTT
J gene: TRBJ1-2; V gene: TRBV4-1; D gene: NA; CDR3 protein: CASSHSTALTTNYGYTF; CDR3 DNA: TGCGCCAGCAGCCATAGTACGGCCTTGACTACTAACTATGGCTACACCTTC
J gene: TRBJ2-7; V gene: TRBV27; D gene: NA; CDR3 protein: CASAGEQYF; CDR3 DNA: TGTGCCAGCGCGGGCGAGCAGTACTTC
J gene: TRBJ2-5; V gene: TRBV20-1; D gene: TRBD2; CDR3 protein: CSARSTSGATRETQYF; CDR3 DNA: TGCAGTGCTAGATCGACTAGCGGGGCTACTCGCGAGACCCAGTACTTC
J gene: TRBJ1-5; V gene: TRBV20-1; D gene: NA; CDR3 protein: CSARAGARYQPQHF; CDR3 DNA: TGCAGTGCTAGGGCCGGGGCGCGGTATCAGCCCCAGCATTTT